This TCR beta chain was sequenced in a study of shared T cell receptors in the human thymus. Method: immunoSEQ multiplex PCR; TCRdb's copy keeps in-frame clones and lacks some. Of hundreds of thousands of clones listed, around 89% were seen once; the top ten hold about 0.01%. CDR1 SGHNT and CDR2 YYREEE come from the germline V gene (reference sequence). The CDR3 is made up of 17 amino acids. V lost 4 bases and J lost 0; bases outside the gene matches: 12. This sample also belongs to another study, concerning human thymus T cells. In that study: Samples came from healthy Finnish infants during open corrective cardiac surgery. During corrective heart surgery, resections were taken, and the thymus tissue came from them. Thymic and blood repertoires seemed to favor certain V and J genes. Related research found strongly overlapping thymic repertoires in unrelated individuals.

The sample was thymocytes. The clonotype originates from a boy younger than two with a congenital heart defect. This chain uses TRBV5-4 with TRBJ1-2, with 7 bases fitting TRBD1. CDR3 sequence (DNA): TGTGCCAGCAGCGTAGTGAGGGACAGCCTCTCTAACTATGGCTACACCTTC. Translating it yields CASSVVRDSLSNYGYTF.